Listed here are 14 T cell receptor beta chains from one sample, sequenced in a study of shared clonotypes between healthy human individuals. Some clones are missing from TCRdb's copy, which holds only in-frame ones; the method was immunoSEQ multiplex PCR. The sample carries more than 2,000,000 clones, about 92% recorded once. The specimen sequenced was naive CD4+ T cells sorted from blood. Specified subset: CD45RA+ positively selected. The receptor set was obtained from a man aged 18 to 30 in good health.

Points on this clone: A read error may account for a junction end that differs from germline. The chain uses TRBV11-2 and TRBJ1-2; the match to TRBD1 covers 8 bases. The CDR3 has 15 residues. Germline V gene sequence: CDR1 SGHAT, CDR2 FQNNGV. CDR3 coding DNA: TGTGCCAGCACCTTAACAGGGGGGCTAGTAGGTGGCTACACCTTC. Amino acids: CASTLTGGLVGGYTF.

This chain connects TRBV28 to TRBJ1-2; D is perhaps TRBD1 (6 bases). The CDR3 covers 15 residues. Per the germline V gene, CDR1 is MDHEN and CDR2 is SYDVKM. Trimming took off 5 bases at V and 2 bases at J, with 15 bases between the two ends. The CDR3 region has the DNA TGTGCCAGCAGTCCCCCGTGGGACACCAACTATGGCTACACCTTC. Its protein product is CASSPPWDTNYGYTF.

The chain combines TRBV6-1 with TRBJ1-1, with D possibly TRBD1 on 5 matching bases. Germline CDR1 and CDR2: MNHNS and SASEGT. Trimming shortened V by 7 bases and J by 2 bases, and 14 bases separated the two germline ends. This CDR3 comprises 14 residues. CDR3 DNA sequence: TGTGCCAGCACCCCGGGGGAATTCAACACTGAAGCTTTCTTT. This sequence encodes CASTPGEFNTEAFF.

The chain combines TRBV2 with TRBJ2-5; the match to TRBD2 covers 16 bases. CDR1 is SNHLY, CDR2 FYNNEI, per germline. The CDR3 is 17 residues long. The V segment lost 6 bases and the J segment 1 base; nucleotides outside the gene matches: 5. CDR3 sequence reads: CASRAGLAGGLQETQYF. Written as DNA, the CDR3 is TGTGCCAGCAGGGCGGGACTAGCGGGAGGGCTCCAAGAGACCCAGTACTTC. The full variable domain, with the rest looked up from reference TRBV2 and TRBJ2-5, is EPEVTQTPSHQVTQMGQEVILRCVPISNHLYFYWYRQILGQKVEFLVSFYNNEISEKSEIFDDQFSVERPDGSNFTLKIRSTKLEDSAMYFCASRAGLAGGLQETQYFGPGTRLLVL.

J is TRBJ1-5 and V is TRBV6-1; TRBD1 might be the D (5 bases). The V gene's germline CDR1 is MNHNS and CDR2 SASEGT. With 6 bases removed from V and 5 bases from J, the gap between germline ends came to 17 bases. The CDR3 spans 15 residues. The CDR3 nucleotides are TGTGCCAGCAGAAGCGGGGCGGCCCGTGATCAGCCCCAGCATTTT. Its protein is CASRSGAARDQPQHF.

The CDR3 loop is CASSLMDSRAFF. CDR3 DNA sequence: TGTGCCAGCAGCTTGATGGACAGTAGAGCTTTCTTT. The chain combines TRBV5-4 with TRBJ1-1; D possibly corresponds to TRBD1 (6 bases). This CDR3 is built from 12 residues. CDR1 and CDR2 from the germline V gene are SGHNT and YYREEE (reference sequence). V lost 1 base and J 10 bases, leaving 11 bases between the germline ends.

V is TRBV5-1 and J is TRBJ1-6; the D gene is possibly TRBD1 (5 bases). Germline CDR1 is SGHRS and CDR2 is YFSETQ. V was pared by 0 bases and J by 7 bases, with 8 bases between. The CDR3 length is 14 residues. The CDR3 nucleotides are TGCGCCAGCAGCTTGGCCAGGGAAAATTCACCCCTCCACTTT. This gives the protein CASSLARENSPLHF.

The chain carries TRBV5-1 and TRBJ2-5; D is undetermined. CDR3 length: 14 amino acids. V was shortened by 4 bases and J by 0 bases, with 10 bases between the two germline ends. CDR1 and CDR2 (germline): SGHRS, YFSETQ. As DNA, the CDR3 is TGCGCCAGCAGCCTCTTATCGGACCAAGAGACCCAGTACTTC. Its translation is CASSLLSDQETQYF.

A single count supports this clone. The chain combines TRBV7-2 with TRBJ2-1; 8 bases match TRBD2. Germline values: CDR1 SGHTA, CDR2 FQGNSA. J was trimmed by 0 bases and V by 7 bases; bases with no gene match: 2. This CDR3 has 14 amino acids. The CDR3 sequence is CASKSGSSYNEQFF. The CDR3 nucleotides are TGTGCCAGCAAAAGCGGGAGCTCCTACAATGAGCAGTTCTTC.

V is TRBV27 and J is TRBJ1-6; D possibly corresponds to TRBD1 (5 bases). The germline gives CDR1 MNHEY, CDR2 SMNVEV (reference sequence). The CDR3 totals 13 residues. The V end was cut by 4 bases, the J end by 14 bases, with 15 bases between. Here the CDR3 reads CASSSPTVDTLHF. CDR3 bases: TGTGCCAGCAGTTCCCCGACAGTCGACACCCTCCACTTT.

This clone has a single count. The V gene is TRBV5-1, the J gene TRBJ2-1, with 7 nucleotides matching TRBD1. Trimming took 2 bases from V and 11 from J; bases not matched to a gene: 7. Looked up from germline, CDR1 is SGHRS and CDR2 is YFSETQ. This CDR3 is built from 13 residues. The CDR3 here is CASSLPTGDQQFF. CDR3 nucleotide sequence: TGCGCCAGCAGCTTACCAACAGGGGATCAGCAGTTCTTC.

The V and J genes are TRBV5-1 and TRBJ2-7; D perhaps matches TRBD1 (6 bases). The CDR3 length is 17 residues. From germline, CDR1 is SGHRS and CDR2 YFSETQ. The V end was cut by 3 bases, the J end by 6 bases, with 25 bases between. CDR3: CASSSGIFQGYPIEQYF. As DNA, the CDR3 is TGCGCCAGCAGCTCCGGAATATTTCAGGGGTATCCCATCGAGCAGTACTTC. Full variable domain (missing parts from reference TRBV5-1 and TRBJ2-7): KAGVTQTPRYLIKTRGQQVTLSCSPISGHRSVSWYQQTPGQGLQFLFEYFSETQRNKGNFPGRFSGRQFSNSRSEMNVSTLELGDSALYLCASSSGIFQGYPIEQYFGPGTRLTVT.

As regards this clone: The sample contains more than one DNA sequence encoding this CDR3. The chain recombines TRBV30 with TRBJ1-6; D is undetermined. The germline V gene has CDR1 GTSNPN and CDR2 SVGIG (reference sequence). With 1 base removed from V and 7 bases from J, the gap between germline ends came to 5 bases. The CDR3 is 12 amino acids. The CDR3 loop is CAWSGRNSPLHF. The CDR3 DNA follows: TGTGCCTGGAGTGGTAGGAATTCACCCCTCCACTTT.

The chain employs TRBV6-1 and TRBJ2-7, with 8 bases matching TRBD2. Germline CDR1 MNHNS, CDR2 SASEGT. The V segment lost 8 bases and the J segment 7 bases; nucleotides outside the gene matches: 10. CDR3 size: 13 residues. Here the CDR3 reads CASRGGSSWEQYF. The CDR3, as DNA: TGTGCCAGCCGCGGGGGGTCGTCGTGGGAGCAGTACTTC.